This T cell receptor beta chain was profiled in a study of T cell repertoires in cytomegalovirus infection. In the study overall: Public signatures in TCR beta pointed to CMV infection and matching HLA type. Study-level points and caveats: Within the response measured ex vivo, HLA-C-restricted CMV-specific TCR beta clonotypes were dominant.

V was shortened by 0 bases and J by 6 bases, with 20 bases between the two germline ends. Germline V gene data show CDR1 as DFQATT and CDR2 as SNEGSKA (reference sequence). The CDR3 is 16 residues long. TCRdb fed the reads into MiXCR, producing one record per CDR3 protein. The sample yields approximately 500,000 distinct CDR3 sequences, 16% seen once. Note on this clonotype: No antigen is known for it.

The source of this sequence is a human donor in good health (CMV status not recorded). Some clones in this sample may be carry-over from other donors' samples. V and J are TRBV20-1 and TRBJ1-2; a possible D gene is TRBD1 (6 bases). The sample comprised CD8+ T cells from PBMCs. CDR3 loop: CSARDFGASGAHGYTF. Written as DNA, the CDR3 is TGCAGTGCTAGAGATTTTGGTGCTTCGGGGGCGCATGGCTACACCTTC.